This T cell receptor (beta chain) was captured by sequencing in a study of T cell repertoires in cytomegalovirus infection. Study in general: An indication of both CMV infection and matching HLA type came from public TCR beta signatures.

J gave up 2 bases and V 3 bases, and 5 bases lay outside the gene matches. CDR1 and CDR2 (germline): SGHVS, FNYEAQ. This CDR3 spans 15 amino acids. TCRdb itself ran the reads through MiXCR, one entry per CDR3 protein. The table has some 920,000 distinct CDR3 sequences, 25% to 40% seen once. This clonotype was recorded many times. Its antigen remains unidentified. The receptor's source is a human donor in good health (CMV status not recorded). Some clones in this sample may be carry-over from other donors' samples. The rearrangement joins TRBV7-6 to TRBJ2-5; TRBD2 aligns across 8 bases. Here the sequenced sample was cultured CD8+ T cells from PBMCs, taken from culture after CMV antigen stimulation. CDR3 in DNA: TGTGCCAGCAGCTTCGGAGCGGGGGCGCAAGAGACCCAGTACTTC. Translation gives CASSFGAGAQETQYF.